Below, 22 T cell receptor beta chains from the same sample are listed, as sequenced in a study of long-term antiretroviral therapy in people with HIV. Samples were assayed with immunoSEQ v3.0 at survey level. TCRdb's table, derived via immunoSEQ multiplex PCR, lists solely in-frame clones and lacks some. The sample holds 7,300 or so clones, nearly 75% seen once. This material consisted of unsorted PBMCs, taken approximately eleven months before starting antiretroviral therapy. These receptors originate from a man aged 35-49 years with HIV.

This clone was detected only a few times. V is TRBV5-4 and J is TRBJ2-7; no clear D. Per germline, CDR1 SGHNT and CDR2 YYREEE (reference sequence). The germline V and J ends were trimmed by 1 base and 2 bases, with 13 bases remaining between them. This CDR3 spans 15 amino acids. In nucleotides, the CDR3 is TGTGCCAGCAGCTTGTTTGGTTCAGTAGCCTACGAGCAGTACTTC. It translates to CASSLFGSVAYEQYF.

The chain joins TRBV19 to TRBJ1-2, with 8 bases matching TRBD1. The germline V gene encodes CDR1 LNHDA and CDR2 SQIVND (reference sequence). The CDR3 runs to 14 residues. Losses at the gene ends were 3 bases for V and 8 bases for J; bases not matched to a gene: 8. The CDR3 nucleotides read TGTGCCAGTAGTATCCCTGGACAGGGATGGGGCTACACCTTC. Its protein is CASSIPGQGWGYTF.

The chain links TRBV7-2 to TRBJ2-7, with 7 nucleotides matching TRBD2. The J segment lost 2 bases and the V segment lost 5 bases, leaving 3 bases of the junction unmatched. CDR1 SGHTA and CDR2 FQGNSA come from the germline V gene. This CDR3 region has 13 residues. CDR3 sequence reads: CASSHGLAYEQYF. The CDR3 DNA reads TGTGCCAGCAGCCACGGACTAGCCTACGAGCAGTACTTC.

This chain joins TRBV19 and TRBJ2-7; no firm D call. Trimming cost V 5 bases and J 3 bases, with 11 bases left between them. CDR1 LNHDA and CDR2 SQIVND come from the germline V gene (reference sequence). This CDR3 region has 13 residues. DNA for the CDR3: TGTGCCAGTAGTTTTGCAGTATACTACGAGCAGTACTTC. Translation gives CASSFAVYYEQYF.

This chain links TRBV28 with TRBJ2-7; D ambiguous. The germline CDR1 and CDR2 sequences are MDHEN and SYDVKM. V lost 6 bases to trimming and J lost 4 bases, with 10 bases between them. This CDR3 comprises 12 residues. CDR3 DNA sequence: TGTGCCAGCAGAACCCGGACGTACGAGCAGTACTTC. Translation gives CASRTRTYEQYF.

This clone was counted between two and nine times. The rearrangement links TRBV27 to TRBJ2-1; no reliable D call. The germline V gene has CDR1 MNHEY and CDR2 SMNVEV (reference sequence). Trimming took 2 bases from V and 7 from J, leaving 15 bases between them. The CDR3 extends over 15 amino acids. The CDR3 region is CASSLAARAFNEQFF. CDR3 DNA sequence: TGTGCCAGCAGTTTAGCTGCGAGAGCTTTTAATGAGCAGTTCTTC.

This clone was observed a few times. This chain connects TRBV15 to TRBJ2-3; 7 positions match TRBD2. The CDR3 length is 16 residues. Germline lookup yields CDR1 LNHNV and CDR2 YYDKDF (reference sequence). J lost 3 bases, V lost 0 bases, and 6 bases had no gene match. CDR3 protein: CATSRERGGGTDTQYF. The CDR3 region has the DNA TGTGCCACCAGCAGAGAACGTGGGGGGGGGACAGATACGCAGTATTTT.

The chain combines TRBV19 with TRBJ2-7, with 10 bases matching TRBD1. This CDR3 comprises 13 residues. Trimming took 4 bases from V and 4 from J; bases not matched to a gene: 1. Germline CDR1 LNHDA, CDR2 SQIVND (reference sequence). The chain's CDR3 is CASSTDRGYEQYF. CDR3 coding DNA: TGTGCCAGTAGTACGGACAGGGGGTACGAGCAGTACTTC.

This chain joins TRBV15 and TRBJ2-6; D is unclear. Germline V CDR1 and CDR2: LNHNV, YYDKDF (reference sequence). This CDR3 has 13 amino acids. Trimming pared 8 bases from V and 0 bases from J, leaving 5 bases between. Here the CDR3 DNA reads TGTGCCACCGCCGGCTCTGGGGCCAACGTCCTGACTTTC. This gives the protein CATAGSGANVLTF.

This CDR3 reads CASSLLDHNEQFF. In DNA, the CDR3 is TGTGCCAGCAGTTTACTAGACCACAATGAGCAGTTCTTC. This chain links TRBV27 with TRBJ2-1; D is ambiguous. Trimming cost V 2 bases and J 5 bases, with 7 bases left between them. CDR1 and CDR2 (germline): MNHEY, SMNVEV (reference sequence). There are 13 residues in the CDR3.

The chain combines TRBV6-6 with TRBJ1-1; TRBD1 might be the D (6 bases). CDR3 length: 16 amino acids. CDR1 is MNHNY and CDR2 is SVGAGI in the germline V gene (reference sequence). V was trimmed by 5 bases and J by 1 base, leaving 17 bases between them. The CDR3 DNA sequence: TGTGCCAGCAGTCCGCTACAGGGAACCAAGAACACTGAAGCTTTCTTT. Amino acids: CASSPLQGTKNTEAFF.

This sequence joins TRBV6-5 and TRBJ1-4; the D gene is possibly TRBD1 (5 bases). CDR1 is MNHEY, CDR2 SVGAGI, per germline. V was clipped by 6 bases and J by 5 bases, with 13 bases between them. CDR3 length: 14 residues. The CDR3 DNA is TGTGCCAGCAGCCTCAGGGTGGGGAATGAAAAACTGTTTTTT. Residues: CASSLRVGNEKLFF.

CDR3 nucleotide sequence: TGTGCCAGCAGCCCGGGACAGGCCAATTCACCCCTCCACTTT. Its protein is CASSPGQANSPLHF. The V gene is TRBV5-6, the J gene TRBJ1-6; 8 bases fit TRBD1. The trim removed 4 bases at V and 7 bases at J, leaving 4 bases unmatched. CDR3 length equals 14 residues. Per germline, CDR1 SGHDT and CDR2 YYEEEE. Supplemented by reference TRBV5-6 and TRBJ1-6, the full variable domain reads DAGVTQSPTHLIKTRGQQVTLRCSPKSGHDTVSWYQQALGQGPQFIFQYYEEEERQRGNFPDRFSGHQFPNYSSELNVNALLLGDSALYLCASSPGQANSPLHFGNGTRLTVT.

The rearrangement uses TRBV9 and TRBJ2-6; no clear D gene. This CDR3 is 15 amino acids long. The V gene's germline CDR1 is SGDLS and CDR2 YYNGEE. V was trimmed by 4 bases and J by 0 bases, leaving 8 bases between them. The CDR3 sequence is CASSPGSSGANVLTF. For the CDR3, the DNA is TGTGCCAGCAGCCCTGGATCCTCTGGGGCCAACGTCCTGACTTTC. Together with reference TRBV9 and TRBJ2-6, the CDR3 gives the full variable domain: DSGVTQTPKHLITATGQRVTLRCSPRSGDLSVYWYQQSLDQGLQFLIQYYNGEERAKGNILERFSAQQFPDLHSELNLSSLELGDSALYFCASSPGSSGANVLTFGAGSRLTVL.

The chain links TRBV7-3 to TRBJ2-7; no clear D gene. Trimming left V 1 base short and J 2 bases short, with 6 bases between. Germline-derived CDR1 and CDR2 are SGHTA and FQGTGA. The CDR3 has 13 amino acids. For the CDR3, the DNA is TGTGCCAGCAGCTTAAGGGCCACCTACGAGCAGTACTTC. Translating gives CASSLRATYEQYF.

This clone was detected a few times. V gene TRBV14 combines with J gene TRBJ1-6; D gene unclear. The CDR3 length is 12 residues. The germline gives CDR1 SGHDN, CDR2 FVKESK. The V and J ends lost 3 bases and 5 bases respectively, with 2 bases between them. CDR3 sequence reads: CASSHNNSPLHF. DNA for the CDR3: TGTGCCAGCAGCCATAATAATTCACCCCTCCACTTT.

The chain employs TRBV5-6 and TRBJ1-5, with D perhaps matching TRBD1 (6 bases). Germline CDR1 reads SGHDT; CDR2 reads YYEEEE. The V end lost 4 bases, the J end lost 1 base, and 24 bases lay between the germline ends. The CDR3 loop spans 19 amino acids. CDR3 residues: CASSRQDRIFGKSNQPQHF. The CDR3 DNA is TGTGCCAGCAGCCGCCAGGACAGAATCTTTGGAAAGAGCAATCAGCCCCAGCATTTT. The full variable domain, its missing parts supplied by reference TRBV5-6 and TRBJ1-5, is DAGVTQSPTHLIKTRGQQVTLRCSPKSGHDTVSWYQQALGQGPQFIFQYYEEEERQRGNFPDRFSGHQFPNYSSELNVNALLLGDSALYLCASSRQDRIFGKSNQPQHFGDGTRLSIL.

The V call is TRBV9, the J call TRBJ2-3, with a possible D match to TRBD2 (5 bases). The CDR3 contains 16 residues. Trimming left V 5 bases short and J 2 bases short, with 18 bases between. CDR1 is SGDLS, CDR2 YYNGEE, per germline. The CDR3 protein is CASSGGLASTTDTQYF. The CDR3 nucleotides read TGTGCCAGCAGTGGAGGACTTGCCAGCACCACAGATACGCAGTATTTT.

The chain employs TRBV30 and TRBJ2-1; 11 bases are shared with TRBD2. V lost 3 bases, J lost 5 bases, and 0 bases stayed unmatched. CDR3 size: 13 residues. Germline CDR1 and CDR2: GTSNPN and SVGIG (reference sequence). The CDR3 reads CAWRLAGDNEQFF. As DNA, the CDR3 is TGTGCCTGGAGACTAGCGGGGGACAATGAGCAGTTCTTC.

The CDR3 coding sequence is TGTGCCAGCAGCTTAGGAGGGGGTATGGCAGAGCAGTACTTC. Translated, it gives CASSLGGGMAEQYF. The chain employs TRBV7-8 and TRBJ2-7; tentative D call: TRBD1 (6 bases). The CDR3 totals 14 residues. CDR1 and CDR2 from the germline V gene are SGHVS and FQNEAQ. The ends were cut back, 1 base at V and 7 bases at J, with 14 bases in the middle.

The chain employs TRBV20-1 and TRBJ2-3, with D unresolved. The CDR3 consists of 11 residues. Deletions cut 6 bases from V and 5 bases from J, with 9 bases between. Germline-derived CDR1 and CDR2 are DFQATT and SNEGSKA (reference sequence). This chain's CDR3 is CSASQLDTQYF. CDR3 coding DNA: TGCAGTGCCTCCCAATTAGATACGCAGTATTTT.

This clone was detected only once. V gene TRBV19 combines with J gene TRBJ1-5, with D possibly matching TRBD1 (5 bases). The V end was cut by 6 bases, the J end by 0 bases, with 9 bases between. CDR1 and CDR2 (germline): LNHDA, SQIVND (reference sequence). The CDR3 covers 14 residues. The CDR3 is CASRVQGSNQPQHF. The DNA for the CDR3 is TGTGCCAGTAGGGTTCAGGGTAGCAATCAGCCCCAGCATTTT.